This T cell receptor (beta chain) originates from a study of human T cells and chemical hapten exposure. Study in general: Weekly scalp doses of diphenylcyclopropenone were given to patients during the approximately 25-week study. Study outcomes and limitations: DPC sensitization did not alter TCRs above 1 in 1000 frequency.

The germline V gene has CDR1 SGHAT and CDR2 FQNNGV. Trimming took 2 bases from V and 2 from J, leaving 13 bases between them. This CDR3 is 17 amino acids long. Time point reported: patch test 2, 6 weeks after DPC sensitization. Treatment of the sample: therapeutic diphenylcyclopropenone sensitization with weekly scalp DPC. On this clonotype: No antigen is known for it.

Within the library, unique molecular identifiers were attached to each individual cDNA molecule. Authors' processing steps: Counts of TCRs in each sample centred on a median of around 96,000 and extended from about 24,000 to 680,000. TCRdb recomputed calls from the RACE reads with MiXCR, one row per CDR3 protein. TCRdb, rather than the study authors, made the V and J calls. The sample lists more than 70,000 distinct CDR3 sequences, around 10% occurring once. Sequenced material: whole blood, taken in connection with sensitization to the hapten diphenylcyclopropenone (DPC). The gene calls are TRBV11-2 and TRBJ1-6; no clear D. The sequence was collected from a man aged 18-30 years with alopecia areata. Some clones in this sample may be carry-over from other donors' samples. DNA for the CDR3: TGTGCCAGCAGCTTATTCGGGCAGGCCACCTATAATTCACCCCTCCACTTT. It yields the protein CASSLFGQATYNSPLHF.